This TCR beta chain originates from a study of blood T cell repertoires in COVID-19. As processed by the authors: Reference gene primer amplification in the assay estimated nucleated cell counts. Measured with immunoSEQ multiplex PCR; TCRdb has only the in-frame clones, and not every one. V, J and clone size were drawn from that table, and D and trimming were deduced from the DNA. The data show 240,000 or so clones, about 89% seen once. The CDR3 is made up of 15 amino acids. CDR1 and CDR2 (germline): SGHVS, FQNEAQ. V shed 4 bases and J shed 0 bases, with 10 bases lying between them. Adults between roughly 18 and 95 years of age took part from some 25 US areas. Participants were placed into cohorts based on the clinical history they reported. Resolution of symptoms, clearance, or two negative PCRs was present in recovered Cohort 3 donors.

The chain is built from TRBV7-8 and TRBJ1-3; D is ambiguous. The sequenced sample was PBMCs or T cells enriched from blood (not recorded which). This TCR derives from a man aged 40-49 years who had recovered from COVID-19. CDR3 region: CASSYRFSSGNTIYF. CDR3 nucleotides: TGTGCCAGCAGCTACCGATTTAGCTCTGGAAACACCATATATTTT.